This TCR beta chain appears in the sequencing data of a study of blood T cell repertoires in COVID-19. Study-wide background: The study drew acute and convalescent COVID-19 samples from the United States, Italy and Spain. The analysed material was cDNA or gDNA that came from T cells, B-cell-depleted T cells, or PBMCs.

As originally analysed: Cell counts per sample came from amplifying reference gene primers. Method: immunoSEQ multiplex PCR; TCRdb's copy keeps in-frame clones and lacks some. For V, J and clone size, that table is used; D and trimming come from the DNA. The profile shows 100,000 or so clones, roughly 79% of them singletons. Trimming took 1 base from V and 1 from J; bases not matched to a gene: 19. This CDR3 region has 20 residues. CDR1 and CDR2 (germline): SGHRS, YFSETQ. This sequence joins TRBV5-1 and TRBJ1-1; 7 positions agree with TRBD1. The sequenced sample was peripheral blood. The receptor comes from a man older than 75 with acute or convalescent COVID-19. This CDR3 is CASSLSSTTGILAKNTEAFF. CDR3 nucleotide sequence: TGCGCCAGCAGCTTGTCGAGTACGACAGGGATCCTCGCGAAGAACACTGAAGCTTTCTTT.